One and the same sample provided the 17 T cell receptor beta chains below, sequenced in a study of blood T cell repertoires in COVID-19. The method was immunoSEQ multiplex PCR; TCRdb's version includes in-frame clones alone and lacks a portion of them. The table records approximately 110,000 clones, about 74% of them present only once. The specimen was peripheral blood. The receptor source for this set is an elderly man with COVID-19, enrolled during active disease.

The chain's CDR3 is CASSLVGSGEQFF. In DNA form, the CDR3 reads TGTGCCAGCAGCTTAGTAGGGTCGGGGGAGCAGTTCTTC. V gene TRBV7-9 combines with J gene TRBJ2-1, with TRBD2 as a possible D gene (5 bases). This CDR3 is 13 amino acids long. Germline V lookup: CDR1 SEHNR, CDR2 FQNEAQ (reference sequence). The ends were cut back, 1 base at V and 10 bases at J, with 11 bases in the middle.

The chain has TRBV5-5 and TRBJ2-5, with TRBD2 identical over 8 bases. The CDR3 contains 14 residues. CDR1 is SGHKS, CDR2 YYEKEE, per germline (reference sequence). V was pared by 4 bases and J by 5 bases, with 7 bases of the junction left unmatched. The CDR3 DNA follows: TGTGCCAGCAGCCCCACAGCGGGAGTGGAGACCCAGTACTTC. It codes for CASSPTAGVETQYF.

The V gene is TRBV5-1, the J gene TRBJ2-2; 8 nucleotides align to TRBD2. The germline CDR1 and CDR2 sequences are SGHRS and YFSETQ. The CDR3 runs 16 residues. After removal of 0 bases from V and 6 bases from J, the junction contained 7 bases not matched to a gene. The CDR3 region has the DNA TGCGCCAGCAGCTTGGGTACGGGAGGGCCGGCCGGGGAGCTGTTTTTT. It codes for CASSLGTGGPAGELFF.

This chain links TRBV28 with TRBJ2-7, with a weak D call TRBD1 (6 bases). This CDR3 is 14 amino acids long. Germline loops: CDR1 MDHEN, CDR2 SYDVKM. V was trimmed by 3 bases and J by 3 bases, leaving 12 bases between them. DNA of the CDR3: TGTGCCAGCAGTTTGTATGGACAGAGCTACGAGCAGTACTTC. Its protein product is CASSLYGQSYEQYF. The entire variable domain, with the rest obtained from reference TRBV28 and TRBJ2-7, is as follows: DVKVTQSSRYLVKRTGEKVFLECVQDMDHENMFWYRQDPGLGLRLIYFSYDVKMKEKGDIPEGYSVSREKKERFSLILESASTNQTSMYLCASSLYGQSYEQYFGPGTRLTVT.

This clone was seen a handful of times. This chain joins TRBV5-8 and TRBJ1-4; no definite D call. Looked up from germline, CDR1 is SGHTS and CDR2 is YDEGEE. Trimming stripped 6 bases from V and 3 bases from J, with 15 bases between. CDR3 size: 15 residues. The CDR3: CASIKPGIANEKLFF. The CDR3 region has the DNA TGTGCCAGCATCAAACCCGGGATCGCTAATGAAAAACTGTTTTTT.

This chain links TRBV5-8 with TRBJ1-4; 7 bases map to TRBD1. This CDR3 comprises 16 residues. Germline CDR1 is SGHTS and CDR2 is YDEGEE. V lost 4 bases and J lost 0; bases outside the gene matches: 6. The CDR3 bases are TGTGCCAGCAGCCAAGGGACAGTAGCAACTAATGAAAAACTGTTTTTT. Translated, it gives CASSQGTVATNEKLFF. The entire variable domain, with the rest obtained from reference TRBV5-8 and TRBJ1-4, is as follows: EAGVTQSPTHLIKTRGQQATLRCSPISGHTSVYWYQQALGLGLQFLLWYDEGEERNRGNFPPRFSGRQFPNYSSELNVNALELEDSALYLCASSQGTVATNEKLFFGSGTQLSVL.

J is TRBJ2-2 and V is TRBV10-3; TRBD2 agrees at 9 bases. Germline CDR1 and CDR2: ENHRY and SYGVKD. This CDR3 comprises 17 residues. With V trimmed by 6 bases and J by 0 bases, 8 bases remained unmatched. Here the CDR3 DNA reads TGTGCCATCAGAAATCCTAGCGGGACCGCGAACACCGGGGAGCTGTTTTTT. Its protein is CAIRNPSGTANTGELFF.

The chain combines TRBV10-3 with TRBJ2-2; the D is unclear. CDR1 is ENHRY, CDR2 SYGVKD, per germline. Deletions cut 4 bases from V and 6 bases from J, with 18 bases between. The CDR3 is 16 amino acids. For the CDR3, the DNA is TGTGCCATCAGTGTTTATCGGTGTTCCGTTCCCGGGGAGCTGTTTTTT. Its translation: CAISVYRCSVPGELFF.

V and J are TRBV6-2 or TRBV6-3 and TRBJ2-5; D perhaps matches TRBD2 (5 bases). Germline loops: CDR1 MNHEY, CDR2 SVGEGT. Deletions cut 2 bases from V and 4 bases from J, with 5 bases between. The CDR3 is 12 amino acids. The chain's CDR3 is CASSYEGETQYF. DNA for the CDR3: TGTGCCAGCAGTTACGAGGGAGAGACCCAGTACTTC.

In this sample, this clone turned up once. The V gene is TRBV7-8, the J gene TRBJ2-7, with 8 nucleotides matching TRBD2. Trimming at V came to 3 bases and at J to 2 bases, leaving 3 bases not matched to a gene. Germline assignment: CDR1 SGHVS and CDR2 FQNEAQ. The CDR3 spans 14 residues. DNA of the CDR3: TGTGCCAGCAGCTTGCGGGAGGACGCCTACGAGCAGTACTTC. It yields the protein CASSLREDAYEQYF.

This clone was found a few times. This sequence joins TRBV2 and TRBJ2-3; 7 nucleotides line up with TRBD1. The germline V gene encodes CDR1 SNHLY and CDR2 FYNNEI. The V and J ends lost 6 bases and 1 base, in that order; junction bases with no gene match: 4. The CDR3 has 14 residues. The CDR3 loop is CASRRQGGTDTQYF. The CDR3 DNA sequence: TGTGCCAGCAGGCGACAGGGAGGCACAGATACGCAGTATTTT.

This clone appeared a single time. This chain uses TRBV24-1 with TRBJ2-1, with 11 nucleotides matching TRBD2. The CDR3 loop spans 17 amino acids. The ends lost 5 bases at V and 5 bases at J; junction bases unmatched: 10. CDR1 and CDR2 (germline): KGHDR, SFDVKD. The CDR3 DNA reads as TGTGCCACCAGTGCCCGTCTAGCGGGAGGACGAAACAATGAGCAGTTCTTC. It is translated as CATSARLAGGRNNEQFF.

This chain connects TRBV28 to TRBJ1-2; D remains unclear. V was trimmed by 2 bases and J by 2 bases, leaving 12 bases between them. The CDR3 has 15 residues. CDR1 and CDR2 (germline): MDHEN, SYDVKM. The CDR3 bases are TGTGCCAGCAGTTTAGAGGCGGGCGGCAACTATGGCTACACCTTC. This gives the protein CASSLEAGGNYGYTF.

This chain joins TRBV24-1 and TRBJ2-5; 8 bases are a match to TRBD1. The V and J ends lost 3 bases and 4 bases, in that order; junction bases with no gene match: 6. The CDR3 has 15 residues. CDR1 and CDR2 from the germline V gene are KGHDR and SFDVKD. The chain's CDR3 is CATSDQGAQGETQYF. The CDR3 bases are TGTGCCACCAGTGATCAGGGGGCACAGGGAGAGACCCAGTACTTC.

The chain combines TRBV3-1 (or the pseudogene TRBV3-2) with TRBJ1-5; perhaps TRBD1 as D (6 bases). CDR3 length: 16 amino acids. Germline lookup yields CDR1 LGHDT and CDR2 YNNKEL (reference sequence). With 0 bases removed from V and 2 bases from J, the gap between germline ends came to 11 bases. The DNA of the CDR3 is TGTGCCAGCAGCCAAGATGGGGGGGGCGGCAATCAGCCCCAGCATTTT. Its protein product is CASSQDGGGGNQPQHF.

The CDR3 loop is CASSPGGGIGPGYNEQFF. The CDR3 DNA is TGTGCCAGCTCACCAGGAGGCGGGATAGGACCGGGCTACAATGAGCAGTTCTTC. The chain joins TRBV18 to TRBJ2-1, with a weak D call TRBD2 (6 bases). V was clipped by 2 bases and J by 3 bases, with 20 bases between them. This CDR3 is built from 18 residues. CDR1 KGHSH and CDR2 LQKENI come from the germline V gene.

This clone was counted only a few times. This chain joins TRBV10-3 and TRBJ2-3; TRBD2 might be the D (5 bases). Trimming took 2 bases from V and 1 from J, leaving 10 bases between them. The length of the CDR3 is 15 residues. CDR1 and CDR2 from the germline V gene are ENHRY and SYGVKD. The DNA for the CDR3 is TGTGCCATCAGTGAGACTAGTCGGGGCACAGATACGCAGTATTTT. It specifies CAISETSRGTDTQYF.